This is a list of T cell receptor beta chains from one sample in a study of shared clonotypes between healthy human individuals. Profiled with immunoSEQ multiplex PCR; TCRdb holds only in-frame clones, not every one. This table holds around 2.1 million clones, approximately 94% found once. Sequencing was performed on naive CD8+ T cells from PBMCs. These receptor sequences come from a young man in good health. Some clones in this sample may be carry-over from other donors' samples. Each CDR3 is given with its conserved first and last residue. Only some rows state a clone size, as once, few, many or a class for expanded clones.

j_gene,abundance,v_gene,CDR3aa
TRBJ2-7,NA,TRBV9,CASSVHTGQDYEQYF
TRBJ1-5,NA,TRBV28,CASSLGGGFSDQPQHF
TRBJ1-1,NA,TRBV19,CASYWGAGVTEAFF
TRBJ1-2,NA,TRBV29-1,CSVEDTGPDYGYAF
TRBJ2-7,NA,TRBV9,CASSVGGASSYEQYF
TRBJ2-1,NA,TRBV13,CASSLEVFVVSGGPGSYNEQFF
TRBJ2-5,NA,TRBV4-1,CASSQDEGTAHRKTQYF
TRBJ2-7,once,TRBV27,CASSHGTAPSEQYF
TRBJ1-1,NA,TRBV19,CASMWGLGSTEAFF
TRBJ2-7,NA,TRBV10-3,CAISEGSGQYF
TRBJ1-5,NA,TRBV10-2,CASSDPSDQPQHF
TRBJ2-7,NA,TRBV19,CASILSAGGPYEQYF
TRBJ2-3,NA,TRBV4-2,CASSPLVREGRTDTQYF
TRBJ2-1,NA,TRBV27,CASSHAGTSVNEQFF
TRBJ1-2,NA,TRBV4-1,CASSQDPAGTYGYTF
TRBJ2-7,NA,TRBV28,CASSSIRTGRGTYEQYF
TRBJ2-7,NA,TRBV5-1,CASSRLTSGPTYEQYF
TRBJ2-1,NA,TRBV7-3,CASSPLGEIRNEQFF
TRBJ2-1,once,TRBV27,CASSPNSGRRYNEQFF
TRBJ2-3,NA,TRBV7-6,CASSGGFADTQYF
TRBJ2-5,NA,TRBV5-1,CASADRGLETQYF
TRBJ1-1,NA,TRBV4-3,CASSQDPLSTEAFF
TRBJ1-5,NA,TRBV7-2,CASSSGQKRGGNQPQHF
TRBJ2-1,NA,TRBV28,CASSLDTGGFSYNNEQFF
TRBJ1-4,NA,TRBV7-9,CASSFSEELFF
TRBJ2-1,NA,TRBV4-3,CASSQNDGYNEQFF
TRBJ1-1,NA,TRBV9,CASSVSDSPYTEAFF
TRBJ2-1,NA,TRBV4-3,CASSQDLERVLYNEQFF
TRBJ2-7,NA,TRBV7-8,CASSPVGGRAYEQYF